A selection of T cell receptor beta chains follows, all from one sample in a study of T cell responses to AZD1222 COVID-19 vaccine. Using immunoSEQ multiplex PCR, the repertoire was profiled, and TCRdb retains in-frame clones only, with some absent. Of 180,000 or so clones in the sample, 93% were seen once. Sequenced here: peripheral blood, sampled on day 0 of AZD1222 vaccination. These receptors were obtained from an adult in good health. Both conserved end residues are part of each CDR3. D genes are given only for firm matches. Clone size is stated in some rows and not others, as once, few, many or a class when expanded.

TRBD1	few	TRBJ2-3	TRBV19	CASSTGQAFPRNTDTQYF	TGTGCCAGTAGTACCGGACAGGCATTCCCTAGAAACACAGATACGCAGTATTTT
TRBD1	.	TRBJ1-6	TRBV7-6	CATRGQGGNSPLHF	TGTGCCACCAGGGGACAGGGGGGTAATTCACCCCTCCACTTT
TRBD1	.	TRBJ1-2	TRBV4-1	CASSQDRDRTYGYTF	TGCGCCAGCAGCCAAGACCGGGACAGGACCTATGGCTACACCTTC
TRBD2	.	TRBJ2-3	TRBV3-1/TRBV3-2	CASSQRGGLNTQYF	TGTGCCTCCAGCCAGCGGGGGGGGTTAAATACGCAGTATTTT
TRBD1	.	TRBJ1-1	TRBV11-3	CASSYSGTGGRTEAFF	TGTGCCAGCAGCTATTCCGGGACAGGGGGCCGGACTGAAGCTTTCTTT
TRBD1	.	TRBJ1-5	TRBV5-8	CASTGDRRNQPQHF	TGTGCCAGCACCGGGGACAGGCGAAATCAGCCCCAGCATTTT
TRBD1	.	TRBJ1-1	TRBV28	CASSSGGQNAEAFF	TGTGCCAGCAGCTCAGGGGGCCAGAACGCTGAAGCTTTCTTT
.	.	TRBJ1-6	TRBV19	CASSIGANTHLHF	TGTGCCAGTAGTATAGGTGCCAATACTCACCTCCACTTT
TRBD1	.	TRBJ2-1	TRBV18	CASSPGQGINEQFF	TGTGCCAGCTCACCAGGACAGGGGATCAATGAGCAGTTCTTC
.	.	TRBJ1-5	TRBV25-1	CASSEAGSGQPQHF	TGTGCCAGCAGTGAGGCGGGGTCGGGCCAGCCCCAGCATTTT
TRBD1	.	TRBJ1-2	TRBV28	CASSFGDRAWEGYTF	TGTGCCAGCAGTTTCGGGGACAGGGCATGGGAAGGCTACACCTTC
TRBD1	.	TRBJ1-5	TRBV19	CASNPTGEDQPQHF	TGTGCCAGTAACCCAACAGGGGAGGATCAGCCCCAGCATTTT
TRBD1	.	TRBJ1-4	TRBV15	CATSRDRGLEKLFF	TGTGCCACCAGCAGAGACAGGGGGTTAGAAAAACTGTTTTTT
.	.	TRBJ1-3	TRBV6-5	CASTGQTNSGNTIYF	TGTGCCAGCACCGGACAGACAAACTCTGGAAACACCATATATTTT
TRBD1	.	TRBJ1-1	TRBV19	CASRLQGAVTEAFF	TGTGCCAGTAGGCTACAGGGGGCGGTCACTGAAGCTTTCTTT
.	.	TRBJ2-7	TRBV7-6	CASSPGSSVSSYEQYF	TGTGCCAGCAGCCCCGGTTCGTCCGTTAGCTCCTACGAGCAGTACTTC
.	.	TRBJ1-5	TRBV5-6	CASSEKGFLQPQHF	TGTGCCAGCAGTGAAAAGGGTTTTTTACAGCCCCAGCATTTT
.	.	TRBJ1-2	TRBV19	CASRPLRNNYGYTF	TGTGCCAGTAGACCTCTCCGCAATAACTATGGCTACACCTTC
.	.	TRBJ1-5	TRBV18	CASSPNLGGRVDQPQHF	TGTGCCAGCTCACCCAATCTTGGGGGTAGGGTGGACCAGCCCCAGCATTTT
TRBD1	.	TRBJ1-6	TRBV10-1	CASRPGTGGPGSPLHF	TGCGCCAGCAGGCCCGGGACAGGGGGCCCGGGGTCACCCCTCCACTTT
.	.	TRBJ1-3	TRBV18	CASSNVRVLISGNTIYF	TGTGCCAGCTCGAACGTTCGCGTGCTTATCTCTGGAAACACCATATATTTT
.	.	TRBJ2-3	TRBV5-5	CASSLDLSTDTQYF	TGTGCCAGCAGCTTGGACTTGAGCACAGATACGCAGTATTTT
.	.	TRBJ1-1	TRBV19	CASSFNYAEAFF	TGTGCCAGTAGTTTCAATTACGCTGAAGCTTTCTTT
.	.	TRBJ1-2	TRBV4-1	CASSQESRFFSYGYTF	TGCGCCAGCAGCCAAGAGTCTCGGTTCTTCTCCTATGGCTACACCTTC
.	.	TRBJ1-1	TRBV10-2	CASRGNTEAFF	TGCGCCAGCAGGGGGAACACTGAAGCTTTCTTT
.	few	TRBJ1-3	TRBV6-5	CASTTGSSGNTIYF	TGTGCCAGCACCACGGGATCCTCTGGAAACACCATATATTTT
.	.	TRBJ1-2	TRBV7-9	CASSLNGYTF	TGTGCCAGCAGCTTAAATGGCTACACCTTC
TRBD2	once	TRBJ2-4	TRBV28	CASSSLAGGPKNIQYF	TGTGCCAGCAGTTCTCTAGCGGGAGGGCCCAAAAACATTCAGTACTTC
.	.	TRBJ1-5	TRBV24-1	CATSDLRQSSNQPQHF	TGTGCCACCAGTGATTTACGGCAGAGTAGCAATCAGCCCCAGCATTTT
TRBD1	.	TRBJ2-7	TRBV19	CASSRYSDRNTYEQYF	TGTGCCAGTAGTAGATACTCGGACAGGAACACCTACGAGCAGTACTTC
TRBD2	.	TRBJ2-1	TRBV3-1/TRBV3-2	CASSHPGLAGVEQFF	TGTGCCAGCAGCCACCCGGGACTAGCGGGGGTTGAGCAGTTCTTC
.	.	TRBJ2-7	TRBV4-1	CATYMDFPHYEQYF	TGCGCCACCTACATGGATTTCCCCCACTACGAGCAGTACTTC
TRBD1	.	TRBJ2-1	TRBV4-1	CASSETPGQGYNEQFF	TGCGCCAGCAGCGAGACCCCAGGACAGGGCTACAATGAGCAGTTCTTC
.	.	TRBJ1-1	TRBV19	CASFPGSGNTEAFF	TGTGCCAGTTTCCCTGGGAGCGGGAACACTGAAGCTTTCTTT
TRBD2	.	TRBJ2-7	TRBV5-6	CASSSGRGYEQYF	TGTGCCAGCAGCTCCGGGAGGGGTTACGAGCAGTACTTC
TRBD2	.	TRBJ2-3	TRBV11-2	CASSRGLAGLTDTQYF	TGTGCCAGCAGCCGTGGACTAGCGGGATTAACAGATACGCAGTATTTT
.	.	TRBJ1-1	TRBV3-1/TRBV3-2	CASSQDRSGPYTEAFF	TGTGCCAGCAGCCAAGATAGGTCGGGGCCGTACACTGAAGCTTTCTTT
.	once	TRBJ2-7	TRBV27	CASRSPSYEQYF	TGTGCCAGCAGAAGCCCATCCTACGAGCAGTACTTC
.	.	TRBJ1-1	TRBV2	CASSVSGGTEAFF	TGTGCCAGCAGTGTCTCAGGCGGCACTGAAGCTTTCTTT
.	.	TRBJ1-1	TRBV30	CAWSVQKGDTEAFF	TGTGCCTGGAGTGTACAAAAGGGGGACACTGAAGCTTTCTTT
.	.	TRBJ2-3	TRBV7-2	CASSLNSPSTDTQYF	TGTGCCAGCAGCTTAAATAGCCCTAGCACAGATACGCAGTATTTT
.	.	TRBJ1-1	TRBV6-1	CASSERQPEAFF	TGTGCCAGCAGTGAAAGACAGCCTGAAGCTTTCTTT
TRBD2	.	TRBJ2-1	TRBV11-3	CASSLGAGTSGNEQFF	TGTGCCAGCAGCTTAGGGGCCGGGACTAGCGGTAATGAGCAGTTCTTC
TRBD1	once	TRBJ2-1	TRBV5-1	CASSLRPGTGSSSYNEQFF	TGCGCCAGCAGCCTGCGTCCCGGGACAGGGAGTAGTTCCTACAATGAGCAGTTCTTC
.	.	TRBJ1-2	TRBV27	CASTVGQGTNYGYTF	TGTGCCAGCACCGTCGGGCAGGGGACGAACTATGGCTACACCTTC